This T cell receptor beta chain was profiled in a study of CD8 T cells in Susac syndrome. Patients with Susac syndrome met the recently defined diagnostic criteria for definite or probable disease. The CDR3 covers 13 residues. Trimming stripped 5 bases from V and 0 bases from J, with 5 bases between. The germline V gene encodes CDR1 LGHNT and CDR2 FRNRAP. Random hexamers served to reverse transcribe roughly 0.5 to 1 ug RNA. Across 54 Vbeta and 13 Jbeta, TCR beta CDR3 was amplified with immunoSEQ multiplex PCR. TCRdb reprocessed the immunoSEQ multiplex PCR reads with MiXCR, giving one entry per CDR3 protein. The sample lists fewer than 200,000 distinct CDR3 sequences; around 94% were seen once.

Sequencing input: CD4+ T cells from PBMCs. The chain links TRBV12-5 to TRBJ1-5, with D possibly matching TRBD1 (5 bases). The origin of this receptor is a human donor with Susac syndrome. The CDR3 DNA follows: TGTGCTAGTGGTCAGGGTAGCAATCAGCCCCAGCATTTT. Translation gives CASGQGSNQPQHF. Looking up the rest from reference TRBV12-5 and TRBJ1-5 gives the full variable domain: DARVTQTPRHKVTEMGQEVTMRCQPILGHNTVFWYRQTMMQGLELLAYFRNRAPLDDSGMPKDRFSAEMPDATLATLKIQPSEPRDSAVYFCASGQGSNQPQHFGDGTRLSIL.